The 3 T cell receptor beta chains below were found in one sample sequenced in a study of patients and donors after allogeneic stem cell transplantation. Each CDR3 protein is one row after TCRdb ran MiXCR on the RT-PCR reads. The repertoire consists of 25,000 to 40,000 distinct CDR3 sequences, with around 33% occurring once and the leading ten covering 76%. The source material was blood, either unsorted or a sorted T cell fraction (not recorded which). The receptors here all came from a human donor who was either an allogeneic HSCT recipient or a stem cell or donor lymphocyte infusion donor (not recorded which). It is not recorded whose cells these are; they may come from a transplant donor.

The chain carries TRBV7-9 and TRBJ2-7, with TRBD1 matching over 8 bases. V trimming: 5 bases; J trimming: 0 bases; junction bases outside the gene matches: 9. Germline assignment: CDR1 SEHNR and CDR2 FQNEAQ (reference sequence). The CDR3 runs to 16 residues. CDR3 bases: TGTGCCAGCAGCCCCTCGACAGGGGTCCGCTCCTACGAGCAGTACTTC. This encodes CASSPSTGVRSYEQYF.

This clonotype occurred many times. The chain employs TRBV6-2 or TRBV6-3 and TRBJ1-1; D is unclear. V was pared by 0 bases and J by 0 bases, with 11 bases between. Germline V gene data show CDR1 as MNHEY and CDR2 as SVGEGT. This CDR3 region has 16 residues. The CDR3 reads CASSYSQERMNTEAFF. In nucleotides, the CDR3 is TGTGCCAGCAGTTACTCCCAAGAGAGAATGAACACTGAAGCTTTCTTT.

This chain joins TRBV20-1 and TRBJ2-1, with D maybe TRBD2 (5 bases). The CDR3 consists of 12 residues. The germline CDR1 and CDR2 sequences are DFQATT and SNEGSKA (reference sequence). Trimming left V 5 bases short and J 8 bases short, with 13 bases between. DNA of the CDR3: TGCAGTGCTTCTGACTATATCCATGAGCAGTTCTTC. Translation gives CSASDYIHEQFF.